This record covers a single T cell receptor (beta chain). The sample is drawn from a study of blood T cell repertoires in COVID-19. At the level of the study: Acute-phase and convalescent COVID-19 samples originated in the United States, Italy and Spain. Sources were T cells, B-cell-depleted T cells, or PBMCs; the material itself was cDNA or gDNA.

Looked up from germline, CDR1 is SGHTS and CDR2 is YDEGEE. CDR3 length: 15 amino acids. J was trimmed by 8 bases and V by 4 bases; bases with no gene match: 8. Original data processing: Reference gene primer amplification gave estimated nucleated cell counts. TCRdb's copy holds only in-frame clones and misses some; the assay was immunoSEQ multiplex PCR. The V and J calls and clone size are taken from that table; D and trimming were inferred from the DNA. The data hold roughly 150,000 clones, with 84% observed a single time. The sequencing input was peripheral blood. V usage is TRBV5-8 and J usage is TRBJ1-4; 10 nucleotides line up with TRBD1. This sequence originates from a woman aged 50 to 60 with acute or convalescent COVID-19. CDR3 DNA sequence: TGTGCCAGCAGCCCCTGGACAGGGGGAGAGGAAAAACTGTTTTTT. It yields the protein CASSPWTGGEEKLFF.